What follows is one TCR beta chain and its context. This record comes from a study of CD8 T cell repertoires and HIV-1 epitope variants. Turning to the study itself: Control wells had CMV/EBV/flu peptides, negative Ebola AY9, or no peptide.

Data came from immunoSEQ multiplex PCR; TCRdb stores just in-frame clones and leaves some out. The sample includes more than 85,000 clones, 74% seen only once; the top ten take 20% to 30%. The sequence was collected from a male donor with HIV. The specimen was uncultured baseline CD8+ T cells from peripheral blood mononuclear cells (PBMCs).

CDR3 coding DNA: TGTGCCAGTGGTTCGGGCAATCAGCCCCAGCATTTT. It codes for CASGSGNQPQHF. V is TRBV7-9 and J is TRBJ1-5, with D unclear. Germline CDR1 and CDR2: SEHNR and FQNEAQ (reference sequence). This CDR3 spans 12 amino acids. Trimming shortened V by 9 bases and J by 2 bases, and 8 bases separated the two germline ends. Together with reference TRBV7-9 and TRBJ1-5, the CDR3 gives the full variable domain: DTGVSQNPRHKITKRGQNVTFRCDPISEHNRLYWYRQTLGQGPEFLTYFQNEAQLEKSRLLSDRFSAERPKGSFSTLEIQRTEQGDSAMYLCASGSGNQPQHFGDGTRLSIL.